The rows below give T cell receptor beta chains drawn from one sample of a study of T cell responses to AZD1222 COVID-19 vaccine. Sequencing was performed with immunoSEQ multiplex PCR; in TCRdb, only in-frame clones are kept and a portion is missing. Of about 150,000 clones listed, roughly 86% were seen once; the top ten hold 5% to 6.5%. Here the sequenced sample was peripheral blood, taken 28 days after the second dose of the MenACWY control vaccine. The receptors originated from an adult who received the MenACWY meningococcal vaccine as a control. Both conserved end residues are part of each CDR3. The D gene is left open where the match is weak. Not all rows give a size; the values are once, few, many and, for expanded clones, a class.

CDR3aa: CASSEAVNLGVSYEQYF
CDR3nt: TGTGCCAGCAGTGAAGCGGTTAATTTGGGGGTCTCCTACGAGCAGTACTTC
d_gene: -
len: 17
abundance: -
v_gene: TRBV6-1
j_gene: TRBJ2-7

CDR3aa: CASSSPLGVETQYF
CDR3nt: TGTGCCAGCAGTTCCCCGTTGGGAGTAGAGACCCAGTACTTC
d_gene: -
len: 14
abundance: -
v_gene: TRBV6-5
j_gene: TRBJ2-5

CDR3aa: CASIPGRGPETQYF
CDR3nt: TGCGCCAGCATTCCAGGTCGCGGTCCAGAGACCCAGTACTTC
d_gene: -
len: 14
abundance: -
v_gene: TRBV5-1
j_gene: TRBJ2-5

CDR3aa: CASSLQGTSYNEQFF
CDR3nt: TGTGCCAGCAGCTTACAGGGGACTTCCTACAATGAGCAGTTCTTC
d_gene: -
len: 15
abundance: -
v_gene: TRBV7-2
j_gene: TRBJ2-1

CDR3aa: CASSQPPTSGTDTQYF
CDR3nt: TGTGCCAGCAGCCAACCCCCCACCAGCGGCACAGATACGCAGTATTTT
d_gene: -
len: 16
abundance: -
v_gene: TRBV7-2
j_gene: TRBJ2-3

CDR3aa: CASSLYGGRYEQYF
CDR3nt: TGTGCCAGCAGCTTATACGGGGGGCGCTACGAGCAGTACTTC
d_gene: -
len: 14
abundance: -
v_gene: TRBV7-3
j_gene: TRBJ2-7

CDR3aa: CASSPRDGGRLNTEAFF
CDR3nt: TGCGCCAGCAGCCCAAGGGACGGGGGGCGATTGAACACTGAAGCTTTCTTT
d_gene: -
len: 17
abundance: -
v_gene: TRBV5-1
j_gene: TRBJ1-1

CDR3aa: CATSRGLAEAFF
CDR3nt: TGTGCCACCAGCAGGGGTCTCGCTGAAGCTTTCTTT
d_gene: -
len: 12
abundance: -
v_gene: TRBV15
j_gene: TRBJ1-1

CDR3aa: CASSLGAGYTDTQYF
CDR3nt: TGCGCCAGCAGCTTGGGAGCAGGGTACACAGATACGCAGTATTTT
d_gene: -
len: 15
abundance: -
v_gene: TRBV5-1
j_gene: TRBJ2-3

CDR3aa: CASSLVREETQYF
CDR3nt: TGTGCCAGCAGCTTAGTCAGGGAAGAGACCCAGTACTTC
d_gene: -
len: 13
abundance: -
v_gene: TRBV7-2
j_gene: TRBJ2-5

CDR3aa: CASSQDFRGRNTEAFF
CDR3nt: TGCGCCAGCAGCCAAGATTTCCGGGGCCGGAACACTGAAGCTTTCTTT
d_gene: -
len: 16
abundance: -
v_gene: TRBV4-3
j_gene: TRBJ1-1

CDR3aa: CASSPDLGSGEGYTF
CDR3nt: TGTGCCAGCAGCCCTGATTTAGGTTCAGGGGAAGGCTACACCTTC
d_gene: -
len: 15
abundance: -
v_gene: TRBV7-8
j_gene: TRBJ1-2

CDR3aa: CASRGLAEYNEQFF
CDR3nt: TGCGCCAGCAGGGGTCTAGCGGAGTACAATGAGCAGTTCTTC
d_gene: TRBD2
len: 14
abundance: once
v_gene: TRBV5-1
j_gene: TRBJ2-1

CDR3aa: CASSPTGRGYTF
CDR3nt: TGTGCCAGCAGCCCGACAGGTCGGGGCTACACCTTC
d_gene: -
len: 12
abundance: -
v_gene: TRBV6-2/TRBV6-3
j_gene: TRBJ1-2

CDR3aa: CASSLVRAAPQYF
CDR3nt: TGCGCCAGCAGCTTGGTACGAGCAGCGCCGCAGTATTTT
d_gene: -
len: 13
abundance: -
v_gene: TRBV5-1
j_gene: TRBJ2-3

CDR3aa: CASSFGASTYGYTF
CDR3nt: TGTGCCAGCAGCTTCGGCGCATCTACTTATGGCTACACCTTC
d_gene: -
len: 14
abundance: -
v_gene: TRBV7-9
j_gene: TRBJ1-2

CDR3aa: CASTRTGGRWSEAFF
CDR3nt: TGTGCCAGTACTAGGACAGGGGGGCGCTGGTCTGAAGCTTTCTTT
d_gene: TRBD1
len: 15
abundance: -
v_gene: TRBV19
j_gene: TRBJ1-1

CDR3aa: CASSEITGVNYGYTF
CDR3nt: TGTGCCAGCAGTGAAATAACAGGGGTAAACTATGGCTACACCTTC
d_gene: TRBD1
len: 15
abundance: -
v_gene: TRBV6-1
j_gene: TRBJ1-2

CDR3aa: CSVERLAGGDEQFF
CDR3nt: TGCAGCGTTGAGCGGCTAGCGGGAGGAGATGAGCAGTTCTTC
d_gene: TRBD2
len: 14
abundance: -
v_gene: TRBV29-1
j_gene: TRBJ2-1

CDR3aa: CATSGTDPGRGYTF
CDR3nt: TGTGCCACCAGCGGGACAGACCCGGGGAGAGGCTACACCTTC
d_gene: TRBD1
len: 14
abundance: -
v_gene: TRBV24-1
j_gene: TRBJ1-2

CDR3aa: CASMNGLLTHEQFF
CDR3nt: TGTGCCAGCATGAACGGACTCCTTACGCATGAGCAGTTCTTC
d_gene: -
len: 14
abundance: -
v_gene: TRBV2
j_gene: TRBJ2-1

CDR3aa: CASSPAAGEGTEAFF
CDR3nt: TGTGCCAGCTCACCAGCGGCAGGGGAGGGCACTGAAGCTTTCTTT
d_gene: -
len: 15
abundance: -
v_gene: TRBV18
j_gene: TRBJ1-1

CDR3aa: CASSLGGVDTQYF
CDR3nt: TGTGCCAGCAGCTTAGGGGGGGTGGATACGCAGTATTTT
d_gene: -
len: 13
abundance: -
v_gene: TRBV11-3
j_gene: TRBJ2-3

CDR3aa: CASSLLSSGSSEFF
CDR3nt: TGTGCCAGCAGCTTATTGTCTAGCGGGAGTTCGGAGTTCTTC
d_gene: TRBD2
len: 14
abundance: -
v_gene: TRBV7-2
j_gene: TRBJ2-1

CDR3aa: CASSIGPEQYF
CDR3nt: TGTGCCAGCAGCATAGGTCCCGAGCAGTACTTC
d_gene: -
len: 11
abundance: -
v_gene: TRBV5-5
j_gene: TRBJ2-7

CDR3aa: CASSEDRGNNSPLHF
CDR3nt: TGTGCCAGCAGTGAAGACAGGGGAAATAATTCACCCCTCCACTTT
d_gene: TRBD1
len: 15
abundance: -
v_gene: TRBV2
j_gene: TRBJ1-6

CDR3aa: CASRIAETGELFF
CDR3nt: TGTGCCAGCAGAATAGCGGAAACCGGGGAGCTGTTTTTT
d_gene: -
len: 13
abundance: -
v_gene: TRBV6-5
j_gene: TRBJ2-2

CDR3aa: CASREETSGSYEQYF
CDR3nt: TGTGCCAGCAGGGAAGAGACTAGCGGCTCCTACGAGCAGTACTTC
d_gene: TRBD2
len: 15
abundance: -
v_gene: TRBV28
j_gene: TRBJ2-7

CDR3aa: CASSLGDGDTYEQYF
CDR3nt: TGTGCCAGCAGCTTAGGGGACGGAGATACCTACGAGCAGTACTTC
d_gene: -
len: 15
abundance: -
v_gene: TRBV7-6
j_gene: TRBJ2-7

CDR3aa: CSASRGGGNTIYF
CDR3nt: TGCAGTGCTAGTCGGGGGGGTGGAAACACCATATATTTT
d_gene: -
len: 13
abundance: -
v_gene: TRBV20-1
j_gene: TRBJ1-3

CDR3aa: CASSMRGLAELREQFF
CDR3nt: TGTGCCAGTAGTATGAGAGGACTAGCGGAACTGAGGGAGCAGTTCTTC
d_gene: TRBD2
len: 16
abundance: few
v_gene: TRBV19
j_gene: TRBJ2-1

CDR3aa: CASSLLSLGGEQYF
CDR3nt: TGTGCCAGCAGCTTACTTTCCCTCGGGGGGGAGCAGTACTTC
d_gene: TRBD2
len: 14
abundance: -
v_gene: TRBV11-3
j_gene: TRBJ2-7

CDR3aa: CSVSWRTEAFF
CDR3nt: TGCAGCGTTAGTTGGAGGACTGAAGCTTTCTTT
d_gene: -
len: 11
abundance: -
v_gene: TRBV29-1
j_gene: TRBJ1-1

CDR3aa: CASTLFWPGSEAFF
CDR3nt: TGTGCCAGCACCCTGTTTTGGCCGGGGTCTGAAGCTTTCTTT
d_gene: -
len: 14
abundance: -
v_gene: TRBV3-1/TRBV3-2
j_gene: TRBJ1-1

CDR3aa: CASSSRGTVDEQFF
CDR3nt: TGTGCCAGCAGCTCCAGGGGGACGGTGGATGAGCAGTTCTTC
d_gene: TRBD1
len: 14
abundance: -
v_gene: TRBV7-3
j_gene: TRBJ2-1

CDR3aa: CASSYQPEDTQYF
CDR3nt: TGTGCCAGCAGTTACCAGCCTGAGGATACGCAGTATTTT
d_gene: -
len: 13
abundance: -
v_gene: TRBV6-2/TRBV6-3
j_gene: TRBJ2-3

CDR3aa: CASSPEGRHTEAFF
CDR3nt: TGTGCCAGCAGCCCAGAAGGGAGGCACACTGAAGCTTTCTTT
d_gene: -
len: 14
abundance: -
v_gene: TRBV7-3
j_gene: TRBJ1-1

CDR3aa: CASSNNEQFF
CDR3nt: TGTGCCAGCAGCAATAATGAGCAGTTCTTC
d_gene: -
len: 10
abundance: -
v_gene: TRBV11-3
j_gene: TRBJ2-1

CDR3aa: CASSPRDRANYGYTF
CDR3nt: TGTGCCAGCTCACCCCGGGACAGAGCCAACTATGGCTACACCTTC
d_gene: TRBD1
len: 15
abundance: -
v_gene: TRBV18
j_gene: TRBJ1-2

CDR3aa: CASSLQGDSPLHF
CDR3nt: TGTGCCAGCAGCTTACAGGGGGATTCACCCCTCCACTTT
d_gene: TRBD1
len: 13
abundance: -
v_gene: TRBV7-9
j_gene: TRBJ1-6

CDR3aa: CASSLQGETEAFF
CDR3nt: TGTGCCAGCAGCTTACAGGGGGAGACTGAAGCTTTCTTT
d_gene: TRBD1
len: 13
abundance: -
v_gene: TRBV7-3
j_gene: TRBJ1-1

CDR3aa: CASSAMGGVKNEQFF
CDR3nt: TGTGCCAGCAGTGCCATGGGGGGGGTAAAAAATGAGCAGTTCTTC
d_gene: TRBD2
len: 15
abundance: -
v_gene: TRBV27
j_gene: TRBJ2-1

CDR3aa: CASSNLVRAYEQYF
CDR3nt: TGTGCCAGCAGCAACCTGGTCAGGGCCTACGAGCAGTACTTC
d_gene: -
len: 14
abundance: -
v_gene: TRBV21-1
j_gene: TRBJ2-7

CDR3aa: CASSPRTSGRAAYEQYF
CDR3nt: TGTGCCAGCAGCCCCCGCACTAGCGGGAGGGCCGCCTACGAGCAGTACTTC
d_gene: TRBD2
len: 17
abundance: -
v_gene: TRBV7-2
j_gene: TRBJ2-7

CDR3aa: CASSTSDRGREKLFF
CDR3nt: TGTGCCAGCAGCACGTCGGACAGGGGGCGTGAAAAACTGTTTTTT
d_gene: TRBD1
len: 15
abundance: -
v_gene: TRBV7-9
j_gene: TRBJ1-4

CDR3aa: CASSPNPGQFTYEQYF
CDR3nt: TGTGCCAGTAGTCCTAACCCGGGACAGTTTACCTACGAGCAGTACTTC
d_gene: TRBD1
len: 16
abundance: -
v_gene: TRBV19
j_gene: TRBJ2-7

CDR3aa: CASSPFDTRTDTQYF
CDR3nt: TGTGCCAGCTCACCCTTCGACACACGCACAGATACGCAGTATTTT
d_gene: -
len: 15
abundance: -
v_gene: TRBV18
j_gene: TRBJ2-3

CDR3aa: CASRGTVSSYEQYF
CDR3nt: TGTGCCAGCAGGGGGACAGTCTCCTCCTACGAGCAGTACTTC
d_gene: TRBD1
len: 14
abundance: -
v_gene: TRBV6-4
j_gene: TRBJ2-7

CDR3aa: CASSSRDRYSYEQYF
CDR3nt: TGTGCCAGCAGCTCACGGGACAGGTACTCCTACGAGCAGTACTTC
d_gene: TRBD1
len: 15
abundance: -
v_gene: TRBV11-3
j_gene: TRBJ2-7

CDR3aa: CASSQYRGSDYEQYF
CDR3nt: TGTGCCAGCAGCCAATACAGGGGGTCAGACTACGAGCAGTACTTC
d_gene: TRBD1
len: 15
abundance: -
v_gene: TRBV11-3
j_gene: TRBJ2-7

CDR3aa: CASSYLSQGNTEAFF
CDR3nt: TGTGCCAGCAGTTATCTATCACAGGGTAACACTGAAGCTTTCTTT
d_gene: -
len: 15
abundance: -
v_gene: TRBV27
j_gene: TRBJ1-1

CDR3aa: CASSPPGGYLTTNEKLFF
CDR3nt: TGTGCCAGCTCACCACCAGGGGGTTACTTAACAACTAATGAAAAACTGTTTTTT
d_gene: -
len: 18
abundance: -
v_gene: TRBV18
j_gene: TRBJ1-4

CDR3aa: CASRTRISGVGYEQYF
CDR3nt: TGTGCCAGCAGGACTAGGATTTCCGGGGTAGGCTACGAGCAGTACTTC
d_gene: -
len: 16
abundance: -
v_gene: TRBV7-8
j_gene: TRBJ2-7

CDR3aa: CASRKTSAQETQYF
CDR3nt: TGTGCCAGCAGGAAAACTAGCGCCCAAGAGACCCAGTACTTC
d_gene: TRBD2
len: 14
abundance: few
v_gene: TRBV4-2
j_gene: TRBJ2-5

CDR3aa: CASSISDLGSGYTF
CDR3nt: TGTGCCAGTAGTATATCGGATTTGGGGTCGGGCTACACCTTC
d_gene: -
len: 14
abundance: few
v_gene: TRBV19
j_gene: TRBJ1-2

CDR3aa: CASNSWDRDHNEQFF
CDR3nt: TGTGCCAGCAACTCCTGGGACAGGGACCACAATGAGCAGTTCTTC
d_gene: TRBD1
len: 15
abundance: -
v_gene: TRBV3-1/TRBV3-2
j_gene: TRBJ2-1

CDR3aa: CSVEDRLEKLFF
CDR3nt: TGCAGCGTTGAAGATCGGCTGGAAAAACTGTTTTTT
d_gene: -
len: 12
abundance: -
v_gene: TRBV29-1
j_gene: TRBJ1-4

CDR3aa: CASSSGLAGDDTQYF
CDR3nt: TGCGCCAGCAGCTCAGGACTAGCGGGAGATGATACGCAGTATTTT
d_gene: TRBD2
len: 15
abundance: -
v_gene: TRBV5-1
j_gene: TRBJ2-3

CDR3aa: CASSLLDSPLHF
CDR3nt: TGTGCCAGCAGCTTGTTGGATTCACCCCTCCACTTT
d_gene: -
len: 12
abundance: -
v_gene: TRBV11-1
j_gene: TRBJ1-6

CDR3aa: CASSQGQVTDTQYF
CDR3nt: TGTGCCAGCAGCCAAGGACAGGTCACAGATACGCAGTATTTT
d_gene: TRBD1
len: 14
abundance: -
v_gene: TRBV7-3
j_gene: TRBJ2-3